This T cell receptor beta chain was recovered during a study of T cell repertoires and Cas9 in healthy adults. Study in general: Characterization of SpCas9-reactive CD4 and CD8 T cells covered multi-effector potency, cytotoxicity and lineage. Study-wide results and limits: Reportedly, SpCas9-reactive effector T cell proliferation and function were mitigated by SpCas9-reactive Tregs in vitro.

The table came from immunoSEQ multiplex PCR; TCRdb's copy has only in-frame clones and leaves some out. The sample includes some 15,000 clones, roughly nine tenths seen only once; the top ten take approximately 2.1%. V lost 2 bases to trimming and J lost 7 bases, with 11 bases between them. CDR3 length: 13 amino acids. CDR1 and CDR2 (germline): SGHAT, FQNNGV. This clone came up a few times. Its antigen is undetermined. Source material: Tregs (CD4+, CD25+, CD127-, CD137-, CD154-) from PBMCs; culture status not recorded. This TCR was recovered from a human donor in good health. J is TRBJ1-2 and V is TRBV11-2; D gene ambiguous. CDR3 protein: CASSLSLRSGYTF. CDR3 sequence (DNA): TGTGCCAGCAGCTTATCACTTAGGTCTGGCTACACCTTC.